This T cell receptor (beta chain) is from a study of cytomegalovirus exposure and HLA in healthy donors. The overall study: Genetic ancestry analysis placed approximately 80% of the approximately 400 donors that were genotyped in the Caucasian-associated cluster.

Primers included in the PCR were 60 Vbeta and 13 Jbeta primers. Using immunoSEQ multiplex PCR, the repertoire was profiled, and TCRdb retains in-frame clones only, with some absent. The sample includes 35,000 to 50,000 clones, 50% to 55% seen only once; the top ten take around 10%. Germline V gives CDR1 SGHTA, CDR2 FQGNSA. V lost 0 bases and J lost 13; bases outside the gene matches: 18. This CDR3 region has 17 residues. This receptor was taken from a human donor in good health. The chain recombines TRBV7-2 with TRBJ1-1, with 9 positions matching TRBD1. The sequencing sample was made of PBMCs. The CDR3 coding sequence is TGTGCCAGCAGCTTAGCGGGGACAGGGCAAAAACACCGACGGGGTTTCTTT. As protein: CASSLAGTGQKHRRGFF.